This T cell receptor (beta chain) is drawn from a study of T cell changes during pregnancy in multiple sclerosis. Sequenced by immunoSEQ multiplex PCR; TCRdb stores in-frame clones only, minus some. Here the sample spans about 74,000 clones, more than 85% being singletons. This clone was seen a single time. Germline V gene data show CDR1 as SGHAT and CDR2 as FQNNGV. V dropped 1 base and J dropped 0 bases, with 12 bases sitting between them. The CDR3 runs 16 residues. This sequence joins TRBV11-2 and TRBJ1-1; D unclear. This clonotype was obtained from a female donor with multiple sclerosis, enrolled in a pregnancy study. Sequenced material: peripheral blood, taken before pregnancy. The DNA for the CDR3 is TGTGCCAGCAGCTTAGCAACACAGATTTTGAACACTGAAGCTTTCTTT. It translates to CASSLATQILNTEAFF. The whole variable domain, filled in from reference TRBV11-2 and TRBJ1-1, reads EAGVAQSPRYKIIEKRQSVAFWCNPISGHATLYWYQQILGQGPKLLIQFQNNGVVDDSQLPKDRFSAERLKGVDSTLKIQPAKLEDSAVYLCASSLATQILNTEAFFGQGTRLTVV.